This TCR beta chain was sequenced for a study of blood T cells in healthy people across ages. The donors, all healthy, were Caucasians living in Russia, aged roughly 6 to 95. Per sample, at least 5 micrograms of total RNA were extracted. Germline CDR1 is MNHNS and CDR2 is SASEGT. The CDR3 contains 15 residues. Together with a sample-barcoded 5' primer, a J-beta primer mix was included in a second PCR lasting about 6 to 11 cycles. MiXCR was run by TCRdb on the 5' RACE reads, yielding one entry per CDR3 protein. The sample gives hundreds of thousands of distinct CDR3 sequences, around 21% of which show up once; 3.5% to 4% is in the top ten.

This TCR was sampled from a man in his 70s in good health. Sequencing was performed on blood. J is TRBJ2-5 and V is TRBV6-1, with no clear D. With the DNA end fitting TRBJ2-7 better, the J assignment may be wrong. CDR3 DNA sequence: TGTGCCAGCAGTGAAGCGGCGTATTACTCCTACGAGCAGTACTTC. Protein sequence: CASSEAAYYSYEQYF.